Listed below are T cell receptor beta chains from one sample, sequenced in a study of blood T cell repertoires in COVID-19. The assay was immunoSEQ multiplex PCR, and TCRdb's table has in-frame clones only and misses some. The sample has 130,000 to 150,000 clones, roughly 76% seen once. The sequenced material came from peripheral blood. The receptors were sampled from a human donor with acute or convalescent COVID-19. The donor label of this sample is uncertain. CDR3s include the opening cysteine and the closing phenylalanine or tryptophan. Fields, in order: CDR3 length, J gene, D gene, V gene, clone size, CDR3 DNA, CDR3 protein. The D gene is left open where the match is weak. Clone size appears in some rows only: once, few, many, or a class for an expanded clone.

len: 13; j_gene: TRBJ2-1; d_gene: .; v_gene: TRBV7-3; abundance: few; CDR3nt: TGTGCCAGCAGCTTCCTACGGGACTCAGAGCAGTTCTTC; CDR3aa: CASSFLRDSEQFF
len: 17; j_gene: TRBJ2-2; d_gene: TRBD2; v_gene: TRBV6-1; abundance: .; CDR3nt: TGTGCCAGCAGTGTCCGACTAGCGGGGTTGCTTCCGGGGGAGCTGTTTTTT; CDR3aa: CASSVRLAGLLPGELFF
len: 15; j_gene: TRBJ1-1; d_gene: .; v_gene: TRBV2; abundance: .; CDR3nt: TGTGCCAGCTCCGAACAGGGTCGGGGAGGGGCTGAAGCTTTCTTT; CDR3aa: CASSEQGRGGAEAFF
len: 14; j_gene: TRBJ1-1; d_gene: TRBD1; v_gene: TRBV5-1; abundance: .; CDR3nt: TGCGCCAGCACCCTGAACAGGGGAGACACTGAAGCTTTCTTT; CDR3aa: CASTLNRGDTEAFF
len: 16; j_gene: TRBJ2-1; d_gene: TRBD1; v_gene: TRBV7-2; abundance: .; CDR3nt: TGTGCCAGCAGCTTAGGGGTCCGGGACAGGGGGCCAGAGCAGTTCTTC; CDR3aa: CASSLGVRDRGPEQFF
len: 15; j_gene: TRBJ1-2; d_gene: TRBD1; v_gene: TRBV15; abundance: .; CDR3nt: TGTGCCACCAGCAGAAAGGGACAGGGGTTTTTTGGCTACACCTTC; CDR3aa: CATSRKGQGFFGYTF
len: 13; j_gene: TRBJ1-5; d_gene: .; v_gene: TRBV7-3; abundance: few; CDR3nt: TGTGCCAGCAGCACCACAGGGAACCAGCCCCAGCATTTT; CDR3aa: CASSTTGNQPQHF
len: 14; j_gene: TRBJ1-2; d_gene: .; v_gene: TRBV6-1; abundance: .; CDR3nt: TGTGCCAGCAGTGAAGTAGGAGTTAGGTATGGCTACACCTTC; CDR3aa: CASSEVGVRYGYTF
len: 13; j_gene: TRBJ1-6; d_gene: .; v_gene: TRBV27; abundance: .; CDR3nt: TGTGCCAGCAGCACAGTCTATAATTCACCCCTCCACTTT; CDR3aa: CASSTVYNSPLHF
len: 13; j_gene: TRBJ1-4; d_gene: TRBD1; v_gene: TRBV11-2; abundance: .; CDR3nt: TGTGCCAGCAGCTTAAGGACAGGCACTAAACTGTTTTTT; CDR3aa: CASSLRTGTKLFF
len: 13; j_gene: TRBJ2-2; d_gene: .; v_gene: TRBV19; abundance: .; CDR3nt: TGTGCCAGTAGCATCCTAGGGGCCGGGGAGCTGTTTTTT; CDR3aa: CASSILGAGELFF
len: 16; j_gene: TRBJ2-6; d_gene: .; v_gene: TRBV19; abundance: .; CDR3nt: TGTGCCAGTAGTATGATGCAGTTCTCTGGGGCCAACGTCCTGACTTTC; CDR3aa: CASSMMQFSGANVLTF
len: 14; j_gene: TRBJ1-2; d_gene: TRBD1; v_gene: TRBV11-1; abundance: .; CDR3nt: TGTGCCAGCAGCTTAAGGGGGACAGGGGCCGACTACACCTTC; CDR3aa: CASSLRGTGADYTF
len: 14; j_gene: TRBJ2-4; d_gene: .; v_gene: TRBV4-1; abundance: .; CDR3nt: TGCGCCAGCAGCCAAGAGGCAGGGGAAAACATTCAGTACTTC; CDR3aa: CASSQEAGENIQYF
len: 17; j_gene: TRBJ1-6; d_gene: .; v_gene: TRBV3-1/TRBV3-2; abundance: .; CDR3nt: TGTGCCAGCAGCCAAGGGGGGCAGAGCTCCTATAATTCACCCCTCCACTTT; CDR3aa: CASSQGGQSSYNSPLHF
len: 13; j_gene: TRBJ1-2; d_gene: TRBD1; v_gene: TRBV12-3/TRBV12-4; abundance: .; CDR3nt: TGTGCCAGCAGTTTGACAGGGATCGGCGGCTACACCTTC; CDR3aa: CASSLTGIGGYTF
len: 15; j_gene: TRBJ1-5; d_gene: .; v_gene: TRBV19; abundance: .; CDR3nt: TGTGCCAGTAGTATACCAGGGGACCGCAATCAGCCCCAGCATTTT; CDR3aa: CASSIPGDRNQPQHF
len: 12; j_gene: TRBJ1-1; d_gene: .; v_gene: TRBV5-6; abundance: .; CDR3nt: TGTGCCAGCAGCTTGCCAGGGACTGAAGCTTTCTTT; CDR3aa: CASSLPGTEAFF
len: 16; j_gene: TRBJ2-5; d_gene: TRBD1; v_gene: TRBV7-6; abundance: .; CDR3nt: TGTGCCAGCAGCTTAGGGGGGACAGGCTCAGGGGAGACCCAGTACTTC; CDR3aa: CASSLGGTGSGETQYF
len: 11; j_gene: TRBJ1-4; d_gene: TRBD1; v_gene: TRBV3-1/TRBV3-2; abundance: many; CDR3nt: TGTGCCAGCAGCCCCGGGGACAGTCTTCATTTT; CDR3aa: CASSPGDSLHF
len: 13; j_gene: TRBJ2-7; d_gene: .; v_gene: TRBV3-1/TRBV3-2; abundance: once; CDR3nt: TGTGCCAGCAGCCAACCAAACTCCTACGAGCAGTACTTC; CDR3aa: CASSQPNSYEQYF
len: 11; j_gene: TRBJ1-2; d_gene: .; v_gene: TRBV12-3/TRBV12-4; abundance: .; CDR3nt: TGTGCCAGCAGCCACCCTAATGGCTACACCTTC; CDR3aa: CASSHPNGYTF
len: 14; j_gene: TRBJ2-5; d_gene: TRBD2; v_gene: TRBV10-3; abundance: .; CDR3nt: TGTGCCCCCTCCGATGGGACTAGAGGAGAGACCCAGTACTTC; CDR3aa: CAPSDGTRGETQYF
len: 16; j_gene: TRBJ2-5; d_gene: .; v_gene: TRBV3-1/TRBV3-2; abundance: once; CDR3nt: TGTGCCAGCAGCCAAGTCCCGCCAGGGCTCCAAGAGACCCAGTACTTC; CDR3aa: CASSQVPPGLQETQYF
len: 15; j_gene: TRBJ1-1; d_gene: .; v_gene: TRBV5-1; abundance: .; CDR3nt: TGCGCCAGCAGCTTAACGGTAAGGGGGTGGCCTGAAGCTTTCTTT; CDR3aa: CASSLTVRGWPEAFF
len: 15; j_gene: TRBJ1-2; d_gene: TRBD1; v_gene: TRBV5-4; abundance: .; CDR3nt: TGTGCCAGCAGCTTGGCTCAGGGGGCTAACTATGGCTACACCTTC; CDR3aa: CASSLAQGANYGYTF
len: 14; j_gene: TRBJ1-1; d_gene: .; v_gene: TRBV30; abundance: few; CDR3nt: TGTGCCTGGAGTCCAGAAAGAGGGGGCACTGAAGCTTTCTTT; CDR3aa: CAWSPERGGTEAFF
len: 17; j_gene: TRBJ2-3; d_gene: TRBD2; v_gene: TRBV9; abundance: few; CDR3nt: TGTGCCAGCAGCGCCGGGACTAGCGGGGGCAGCACAGATACGCAGTATTTT; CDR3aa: CASSAGTSGGSTDTQYF
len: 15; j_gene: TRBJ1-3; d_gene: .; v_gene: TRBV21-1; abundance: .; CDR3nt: TGTGCCAGCAGCAATCGACAATCTGTTAGAAACACCATATATTTT; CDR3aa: CASSNRQSVRNTIYF
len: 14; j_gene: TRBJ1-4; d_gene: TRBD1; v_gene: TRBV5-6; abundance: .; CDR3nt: TGTGCCAGCAGCTCCCGGGACAGGGGTGAAAAACTGTTTTTT; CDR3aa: CASSSRDRGEKLFF
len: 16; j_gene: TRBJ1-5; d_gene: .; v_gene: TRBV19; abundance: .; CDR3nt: TGTGCCAGTAGTTTCCTGGCTTACAGGGTGGGACAGCCCCAGCATTTT; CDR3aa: CASSFLAYRVGQPQHF
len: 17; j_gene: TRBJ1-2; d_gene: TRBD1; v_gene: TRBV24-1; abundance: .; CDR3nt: TGTGCCACCAGTGATCCGGACCTACAGGGGGAATCGGGAGGCTACACCTTC; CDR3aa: CATSDPDLQGESGGYTF
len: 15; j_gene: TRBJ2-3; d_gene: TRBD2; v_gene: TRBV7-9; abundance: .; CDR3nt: TGTGCCAGCAGCTTCTCTAGCGGGAGCACAGATACGCAGTATTTT; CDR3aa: CASSFSSGSTDTQYF
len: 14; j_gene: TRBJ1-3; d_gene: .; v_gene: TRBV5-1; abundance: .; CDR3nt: TGCGCCAGCAGCTTCGGGGGTGATGGAAACACCATATATTTT; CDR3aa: CASSFGGDGNTIYF
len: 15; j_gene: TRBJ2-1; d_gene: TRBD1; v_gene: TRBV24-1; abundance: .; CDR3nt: TGTGCCACCAGCGGGCCGGGACAGGGATACAATGAGCAGTTCTTC; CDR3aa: CATSGPGQGYNEQFF